Following are 21 T cell receptor beta chains from one sample sequenced in a study of spatial heterogeneity in lung cancer. TCRdb recomputed calls from the 5' RACE reads with MiXCR, one row per CDR3 protein. The table lists more than 30,000 distinct CDR3 sequences, about 5.2% of them singletons. As for time point: sample taken at primary tumor resection. The source was PBMCs, collected at surgery. These receptors were collected from a female donor with early-stage non-small cell lung cancer.

This clonotype was recorded only once. A clone one base away is much larger, so this may be a read error. The genes are TRBV9 and TRBJ2-3; D remains ambiguous. Germline loops: CDR1 SGDLS, CDR2 YYNGEE. This CDR3 has 13 amino acids. Trimming removed 4 bases at V and 6 bases at J, with 12 bases between. For the CDR3, the DNA is TGTGCCAGCAGCCCACCAGGCCCGGATACGCAGTATTTT. It codes for CASSPPGPDTQYF. Complete variable domain (other parts from reference TRBV9 and TRBJ2-3): DSGVTQTPKHLITATGQRVTLRCSPRSGDLSVYWYQQSLDQGLQFLIQYYNGEERAKGNILERFSAQQFPDLHSELNLSSLELGDSALYFCASSPPGPDTQYFGPGTRLTVL.

This clonotype is judged medium-sized. This chain uses TRBV7-3 with TRBJ2-7; 7 bases fit TRBD2. The trim removed 1 base at V and 6 bases at J, leaving 3 bases unmatched. Germline V gives CDR1 SGHTA, CDR2 FQGTGA. CDR3 length equals 13 residues. The CDR3 reads CASSLNPGGEQYF. For the CDR3, the DNA is TGTGCCAGCAGCTTAAATCCGGGGGGCGAGCAGTACTTC.

A few counts support this clonotype. V gene TRBV18 combines with J gene TRBJ1-2; 7 bases fit TRBD1. This CDR3 spans 14 amino acids. Germline CDR1 and CDR2: KGHSH and LQKENI. Losses at the gene ends were 1 base for V and 6 bases for J; bases not matched to a gene: 5. In nucleotides, the CDR3 is TGTGCCAGCTCACCACGGGGACAGATCGATGGCTACACCTTC. This encodes CASSPRGQIDGYTF.

This clonotype occurred many times. This chain connects TRBV7-8 to TRBJ2-7; a weak D match, TRBD2 (6 bases). Looked up from germline, CDR1 is SGHVS and CDR2 is FQNEAQ. The CDR3 is 15 amino acids. Between the trimmed V and J ends, which lost 0 bases and 3 bases, there was a span of 12 bases. The CDR3 reads CASSLARVGGYEQYF. In DNA form, the CDR3 reads TGTGCCAGCAGCTTAGCGCGAGTCGGGGGCTACGAGCAGTACTTC.

This clonotype was seen at least ten times. The chain joins TRBV20-1 to TRBJ2-7; TRBD2 agrees at 14 bases. The CDR3 runs 13 residues. CDR1 and CDR2 from the germline V gene are DFQATT and SNEGSKA (reference sequence). The ends lost 6 bases at V and 7 bases at J; junction bases unmatched: 5. CDR3 sequence reads: CSAGLAGGGEQYF. CDR3 nucleotide sequence: TGCAGTGCCGGACTAGCGGGGGGTGGTGAGCAGTACTTC.

For this clonotype: This sequence may be a read error, since a much larger clone differs from it by one base. This chain uses TRBV20-1 with TRBJ1-4, with a tentative D call TRBD1 (6 bases). In germline, CDR1 is DFQATT, CDR2 SNEGSKA (reference sequence). The CDR3 is 13 residues long. CDR3 bases: TGCAGTGCCCTCGGACAGCTGGGTGAAAAACCGTTTTTT. Its protein product is CSALGQLGEKPFF.

This clonotype was seen many times. The rearrangement links TRBV4-3 to TRBJ1-1; D not resolved. V was clipped by 0 bases and J by 8 bases, with 16 bases between them. The germline V gene has CDR1 LGHNA and CDR2 YSLEER. The CDR3 has 15 residues. CDR3 coding DNA: TGCGCCAGCAGCCAAGATCACGCCGGACGCGGGGAAGCTTTCTTT. It is translated as CASSQDHAGRGEAFF.

This clonotype was seen at least ten times. V gene TRBV7-7 combines with J gene TRBJ2-1; 12 nucleotides align to TRBD2. The CDR3 extends over 15 amino acids. Trimming cost V 4 bases and J 3 bases; bases outside gene matches: 1. The V gene's germline CDR1 is SSHAT and CDR2 FNYEAQ (reference sequence). DNA for the CDR3: TGTGCCAGCAGCTCTAGCGGGGGGGTCTACAATGAGCAGTTCTTC. Residues: CASSSSGGVYNEQFF.

This clonotype has at least ten counts. The CDR3 DNA follows: TGCAGTGCTAGCGCCGACAGCCCAACCTACGAGCAGTACTTC. Protein: CSASADSPTYEQYF. The chain combines TRBV20-1 with TRBJ2-7, with D maybe TRBD1 (5 bases). The V end lost 3 bases, the J end lost 2 bases, and 14 bases lay between the germline ends. The CDR3 contains 14 residues. Germline V gives CDR1 DFQATT, CDR2 SNEGSKA (reference sequence).

This clonotype was recorded many times. The chain is built from TRBV2 and TRBJ1-2; TRBD1 matches at 9 bases. From germline, CDR1 is SNHLY and CDR2 FYNNEI. V gave up 6 bases and J gave up 8 bases; unmatched junction bases: 10. CDR3 length equals 14 residues. CDR3 amino acids: CASRDSGTGTGYTF. The CDR3 region has the DNA TGTGCCAGCAGAGATTCCGGGACAGGGACAGGCTACACCTTC.

A few counts support this clonotype. The chain couples TRBV5-1 to TRBJ1-2; 7 nucleotides agree with TRBD1. CDR1 is SGHRS and CDR2 is YFSETQ in the germline V gene. With V trimmed by 0 bases and J by 6 bases, 5 bases remained unmatched. The CDR3 length is 14 residues. The CDR3 DNA is TGCGCCAGCAGCTTGGGACAGGGCGGAGATGGCTACACCTTC. It translates to CASSLGQGGDGYTF.

This clonotype was counted at least ten times. The rearrangement links TRBV27 to TRBJ2-5; D is undetermined. Germline V CDR1 and CDR2: MNHEY, SMNVEV (reference sequence). The CDR3 extends over 14 amino acids. Trimming shortened V by 5 bases and J by 5 bases, and 15 bases separated the two germline ends. CDR3 nucleotides: TGTGCCAGCAGTCCTTCCGGGCCAAGGGAGACCCAGTACTTC. Its protein is CASSPSGPRETQYF.

This clonotype appeared a few times. This sequence joins TRBV29-1 and TRBJ1-1; tentatively, D is TRBD1 (6 bases). The V gene lost 7 bases and the J gene lost 7 bases, with 10 bases spanning the gap. From germline, CDR1 is SQVTM and CDR2 ANQGSEA. The CDR3 contains 10 residues. CDR3 residues: CSGTGLEAFF. In nucleotides, the CDR3 is TGCAGCGGCACAGGGCTTGAAGCTTTCTTT.

This clonotype has ten or more counts. This chain joins TRBV20-1 and TRBJ1-6; no reliable D call. The ends were cut back, 3 bases at V and 9 bases at J, with 9 bases in the middle. From germline, CDR1 is DFQATT and CDR2 SNEGSKA (reference sequence). The CDR3 runs to 12 residues. CDR3 residues: CSASRSGSPLHF. Here the CDR3 DNA reads TGCAGTGCTAGCCGATCGGGTTCACCCCTCCACTTT.

This clonotype was picked up a small number of times. This chain uses TRBV19 with TRBJ2-7; D perhaps matches TRBD1 (6 bases). Germline CDR1 reads LNHDA; CDR2 reads SQIVND (reference sequence). CDR3 length: 14 residues. V lost 5 bases and J 2 bases, leaving 13 bases between the germline ends. CDR3 region: CASSLRQATYEQYF. Written as DNA, the CDR3 is TGTGCCAGTAGTCTTCGACAGGCGACCTACGAGCAGTACTTC.

This clonotype showed up just a few times. The V and J genes are TRBV19 and TRBJ2-5; TRBD2 matches 8 bases. V was clipped by 4 bases and J by 2 bases; unmatched bases: 6. From germline, CDR1 is LNHDA and CDR2 SQIVND (reference sequence). The CDR3 runs 15 residues. In DNA, the CDR3 is TGTGCCAGTAGTACCGGGACTAGTTTTCAAGAGACCCAGTACTTC. Translating it yields CASSTGTSFQETQYF. Variable domain in full (rest from reference TRBV19 and TRBJ2-5): DGGITQSPKYLFRKEGQNVTLSCEQNLNHDAMYWYRQDPGQGLRLIYYSQIVNDFQKGDIAEGYSVSREKKESFPLTVTSAQKNPTAFYLCASSTGTSFQETQYFGPGTRLLVL.

This clonotype was counted ten times or more. The rearrangement uses TRBV29-1 and TRBJ2-7; TRBD2 matches at 8 bases. The CDR3 length is 13 residues. With V trimmed by 7 bases and J by 5 bases, 10 bases remained unmatched. Per the germline V gene, CDR1 is SQVTM and CDR2 is ANQGSEA. CDR3 coding DNA: TGCAGCGCCGCGGGACTAGTGTTGAACGAGCAGTACTTC. Its translation: CSAAGLVLNEQYF.

This clonotype was detected ten times or more. The J gene is TRBJ1-2, the V gene TRBV6-5; D is undetermined. Germline CDR1 MNHEY, CDR2 SVGAGI. V lost 2 bases to trimming and J lost 4 bases, with 5 bases between them. This CDR3 contains 12 residues. The CDR3 DNA reads TGTGCCAGCAGTTACGACTCCTATGGCTACACCTTC. Encoded protein: CASSYDSYGYTF.

On this clonotype: A single base separates this from a much larger clone, so it may be a read error. In nucleotides, the CDR3 is TGCAGTGCTCGGGGGCAGGGCCGGGATACGCAGTATTTT. This encodes CSARGQGRDTQYF. The rearrangement joins TRBV20-1 to TRBJ2-3; D could derive from TRBD1 or TRBD2 (6 bases each). The CDR3 is made up of 13 amino acids. CDR1 and CDR2 (germline): DFQATT, SNEGSKA (reference sequence). V gave up 5 bases and J gave up 6 bases, with 15 bases separating them.

This clonotype was observed many times. The CDR3 here is CASSSGQGFTEAFF. The DNA of the CDR3 is TGCGCCAGCAGCTCGGGACAGGGATTTACTGAAGCTTTCTTT. The V call is TRBV5-1, the J call TRBJ1-1; 9 nucleotides match TRBD1. V dropped 3 bases and J dropped 5; count of bases not matched to a gene: 5. This CDR3 has 14 residues. Germline CDR1 is SGHRS and CDR2 is YFSETQ.

The CDR3 DNA sequence: TGTGCCAGCAGCCAAACGGGCTACGGCAATCAGCCCCAGCATTTT. It yields the protein CASSQTGYGNQPQHF. The chain is built from TRBV4-2 and TRBJ1-5, with no clear D. CDR1 and CDR2 from the germline V gene are LGHNA and YNFKEQ. This CDR3 contains 15 residues. V shed 2 bases and J shed 2 bases, with 10 bases lying between them.